These 2 T cell receptor beta chains share one sample of origin, sequenced in a study of blood T cell repertoires in COVID-19. This table comes from immunoSEQ multiplex PCR, and its TCRdb copy is limited to in-frame clones, with some not included. The repertoire holds about 400,000 clones, with roughly 88% as singletons. The sample was PBMCs or T cells enriched from blood (not recorded which). All receptors derive from a woman between 40 and 55 years old with acute COVID-19.

The V call is TRBV7-9, the J call TRBJ1-1; D remains ambiguous. V was pared by 1 base and J by 6 bases, with 6 bases between. CDR1 is SEHNR, CDR2 FQNEAQ, per germline (reference sequence). This CDR3 is built from 12 residues. In nucleotides, the CDR3 is TGTGCCAGCAGCTTAGACAGTTCTGAAGCTTTCTTT. Amino acids: CASSLDSSEAFF.

The rearrangement uses TRBV18 and TRBJ1-3, with D tentatively TRBD1 (6 bases). Between the trimmed V and J ends, which lost 0 bases and 3 bases, there was a span of 6 bases. Looked up from germline, CDR1 is KGHSH and CDR2 is LQKENI. The CDR3 covers 14 residues. As DNA, the CDR3 is TGTGCCAGCTCACCACCGGACAGTGGAAACACCATATATTTT. It encodes CASSPPDSGNTIYF.